This T cell receptor (beta chain) is drawn from a study of blood T cell repertoires in COVID-19. Across the study: Both acute and convalescent COVID-19 samples were obtained from the United States, Italy and Spain. The analysed material was cDNA or gDNA that came from T cells, B-cell-depleted T cells, or PBMCs.

In the original workflow: Reference gene primer amplification gave estimated nucleated cell counts. The data were produced by immunoSEQ multiplex PCR, yet TCRdb's version contains in-frame clones alone and is incomplete. From that table come the V and J calls and clone size; the DNA was used to work out D and trimming. The table lists around 62,000 clones, approximately 85% of them singletons. The CDR3 runs to 14 residues. V lost 0 bases, J lost 3 bases, and 1 base stayed unmatched. Germline V gene lookup returns CDR1 MNHEY and CDR2 SMNVEV (reference sequence). This clonotype was sampled from a man aged 45-65 years with acute or convalescent COVID-19. Sequenced sample: peripheral blood. The J gene is TRBJ2-5, the V gene TRBV27, with 7 bases matching TRBD2. The CDR3 DNA reads TGTGCCAGCAGTTTATCGGCGGGAGAAGAGACCCAGTACTTC. It is translated as CASSLSAGEETQYF.